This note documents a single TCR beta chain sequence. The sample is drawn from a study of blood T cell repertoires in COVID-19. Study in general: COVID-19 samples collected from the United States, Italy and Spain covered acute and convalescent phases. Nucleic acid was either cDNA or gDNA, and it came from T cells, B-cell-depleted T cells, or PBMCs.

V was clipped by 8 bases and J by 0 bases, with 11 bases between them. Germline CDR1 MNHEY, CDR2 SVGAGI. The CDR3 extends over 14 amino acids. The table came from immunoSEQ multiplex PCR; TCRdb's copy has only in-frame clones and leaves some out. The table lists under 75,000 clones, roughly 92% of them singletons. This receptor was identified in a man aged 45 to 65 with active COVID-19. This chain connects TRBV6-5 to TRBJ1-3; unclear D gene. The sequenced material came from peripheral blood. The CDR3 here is CASRSANSGNTIYF. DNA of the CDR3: TGTGCCAGCCGATCAGCGAACTCTGGAAACACCATATATTTT.